These 25 T cell receptor beta chains originate from one sample sequenced in a study of Graves' ophthalmopathy and Graves' hyperthyroidism. Researchers took RNA transcripts and amplified TCR beta CDR3 regions from them. An initial RT-PCR round employing HTBI primers preceded a second-round multiplex PCR. In TCRdb, the multiplex PCR reads were re-called with MiXCR into one record per CDR3 protein. The top ten hold less than 9.5% of the sample, which has 150,000 to 200,000 distinct CDR3 sequences, roughly two fifths seen once. Sequencing was carried out using peripheral blood. These TCRs come from a man aged 30 to 45 with Graves' ophthalmopathy.

At least ten counts were recorded for this clonotype. The genes are TRBV7-9 and TRBJ2-7; 7 nucleotides align to TRBD2. The V and J ends lost 4 bases and 7 bases, in that order; junction bases with no gene match: 4. This CDR3 spans 12 amino acids. Per germline, CDR1 SEHNR and CDR2 FQNEAQ (reference sequence). The CDR3 reads CASSWRGIEQYF. The CDR3, as DNA: TGTGCCAGCAGCTGGCGGGGGATTGAGCAGTACTTC.

The chain carries TRBV20-1 and TRBJ2-7; perhaps TRBD1 as D (5 bases). Trimming took 6 bases from V and 3 from J, leaving 21 bases between them. This CDR3 spans 15 amino acids. The germline gives CDR1 DFQATT, CDR2 SNEGSKA (reference sequence). This chain's CDR3 is CSALTPGHLFYEQYF. The DNA of the CDR3 is TGCAGTGCCCTCACACCCGGACACCTATTCTACGAGCAGTACTTC.

The chain couples TRBV6-5 to TRBJ2-7; TRBD2 is a possible D gene (6 bases). V shed 0 bases and J shed 3 bases, with 15 bases lying between them. CDR1 and CDR2 (germline): MNHEY, SVGAGI. CDR3 length equals 16 residues. CDR3 nucleotides: TGTGCCAGCAGTTACTCGACCGGGACGGGGGTCTACGAGCAGTACTTC. It codes for CASSYSTGTGVYEQYF.

The J gene is TRBJ1-2, the V gene TRBV12-3 or TRBV12-4, with 8 nucleotides matching TRBD1. There are 14 residues in the CDR3. V lost 5 bases and J lost 4; bases outside the gene matches: 6. CDR3 DNA sequence: TGTGCCAGCAGTCCGACAGGGGAGGGCTATGGCTACACCTTC. Protein: CASSPTGEGYGYTF.

This clonotype has at least ten counts. The rearrangement uses TRBV12-3 or TRBV12-4 and TRBJ2-7; D may match TRBD1 or TRBD2 (6 bases each). V was trimmed by 1 base and J by 2 bases, leaving 12 bases between them. CDR3 length equals 15 residues. CDR3 residues: CASSLVGGQAYEQYF. For the CDR3, the DNA is TGTGCCAGCAGTTTAGTTGGGGGGCAGGCCTACGAGCAGTACTTC.

At least ten counts were recorded for this clonotype. The V call is TRBV12-3 or TRBV12-4, the J call TRBJ1-1; no firm D call. V lost 6 bases to trimming and J lost 4 bases, with 18 bases between them. This CDR3 is 15 amino acids long. The CDR3 coding sequence is TGTGCCAGCAGCTTTAATTCTCTTGGCGGCACTGAAGCTTTCTTT. This translates into CASSFNSLGGTEAFF.

This clonotype was detected ten times or more. The gene calls are TRBV30 and TRBJ1-3; D unresolved. This CDR3 comprises 13 residues. With 1 base removed from V and 1 base from J, the gap between germline ends came to 5 bases. Germline assignment: CDR1 GTSNPN and CDR2 SVGIG (reference sequence). The CDR3 coding sequence is TGTGCCTGGAGTGGGATTTCTGGAAACACCATATATTTT. Residues: CAWSGISGNTIYF.

The V gene is TRBV5-6, the J gene TRBJ1-5, with D maybe TRBD1 (6 bases). Germline V gene data show CDR1 as SGHDT and CDR2 as YYEEEE. The CDR3 totals 15 residues. V lost 0 bases to trimming and J lost 7 bases, with 14 bases between them. This CDR3 reads CASSLALQGSQPQHF. As DNA, the CDR3 is TGTGCCAGCAGCTTGGCCTTACAGGGAAGCCAGCCCCAGCATTTT.

The chain joins TRBV12-3 or TRBV12-4 to TRBJ2-5; D possibly matches TRBD1 or TRBD2 (5 bases each). The germline V and J ends were trimmed by 7 bases and 0 bases, with 12 bases remaining between them. The CDR3 contains 14 residues. This CDR3 reads CASTLGRNQETQYF. The CDR3 DNA reads as TGTGCCAGCACCTTGGGACGCAACCAAGAGACCCAGTACTTC.

The J gene is TRBJ1-2, the V gene TRBV12-3 or TRBV12-4, with D unclear. The CDR3 totals 13 residues. V lost 6 bases to trimming and J lost 8 bases, with 16 bases between them. The CDR3 DNA reads TGTGCCAGCAGGGGCAACAGCCCGCACGGCTACACCTTC. Protein: CASRGNSPHGYTF.

This clonotype was observed many times. V and J are TRBV4-1 and TRBJ2-7; D is uncertain. The CDR3 runs to 12 residues. Per germline, CDR1 MGHRA and CDR2 YSYEKL. Trimming shortened V by 0 bases and J by 5 bases, and 5 bases separated the two germline ends. The CDR3 reads CASSQDDNEQYF. The CDR3 DNA sequence: TGCGCCAGCAGCCAAGATGACAACGAGCAGTACTTC.

This clonotype appeared many times. The chain is built from TRBV2 and TRBJ2-7, with 8 bases that match TRBD1. Unmatched junction bases numbered 7, after V lost 6 bases and J lost 0 bases. Per germline, CDR1 SNHLY and CDR2 FYNNEI. This CDR3 is 15 amino acids long. The CDR3 DNA follows: TGTGCCAGCAGCAAACAGGGGGTTGGCTCCTACGAGCAGTACTTC. Encoded protein: CASSKQGVGSYEQYF.

This chain joins TRBV6-1 and TRBJ2-7; maybe TRBD1 (7 bases). V was clipped by 6 bases and J by 6 bases, with 15 bases between them. Germline lookup yields CDR1 MNHNS and CDR2 SASEGT. The CDR3 totals 13 residues. The CDR3 DNA reads as TGTGCCAGCAGCGACCCAGGGGGGAGCGAGCAGTACTTC. Amino acids: CASSDPGGSEQYF.

This sequence joins TRBV12-3 or TRBV12-4 and TRBJ2-4, with 7 bases aligning to TRBD2. The CDR3 covers 15 residues. Losses at the gene ends were 0 bases for V and 8 bases for J; bases not matched to a gene: 7. The CDR3 region is CASSLASLRGDIQYF. CDR3 nucleotide sequence: TGTGCCAGCAGTTTAGCCTCTCTCCGGGGGGACATTCAGTACTTC.

The chain employs TRBV19 and TRBJ1-2; D gene unclear. CDR1 is LNHDA, CDR2 SQIVND, per germline (reference sequence). Trimming left V 6 bases short and J 4 bases short, with 15 bases between. The CDR3 sequence is 14 residues long. The CDR3 sequence is CASSLGEPLYGYTF. CDR3 sequence (DNA): TGTGCCAGTAGCCTGGGCGAGCCCCTCTATGGCTACACCTTC.

CDR3 protein: CASSEPAGVTGELFF. DNA for the CDR3: TGTGCCAGCAGTGAACCAGCGGGAGTCACCGGGGAGCTGTTTTTT. The V gene is TRBV6-1, the J gene TRBJ2-2, with 8 bases matching TRBD2. V shed 2 bases and J 4 bases; nucleotides not matched to a gene: 3. Germline V gene lookup returns CDR1 MNHNS and CDR2 SASEGT. This CDR3 contains 15 residues.

This clonotype appeared many times. The V call is TRBV6-5, the J call TRBJ2-5, with unresolved D. Germline-derived CDR1 and CDR2 are MNHEY and SVGAGI. With 5 bases removed from V and 2 bases from J, the gap between germline ends came to 12 bases. The CDR3 runs to 14 residues. As DNA, the CDR3 is TGTGCCAGCAGTATGCCAGACGAACAAGAGACCCAGTACTTC. This sequence encodes CASSMPDEQETQYF.

In this sample, this clonotype turned up once. The chain recombines TRBV7-2 with TRBJ2-7; no clear D gene. The V and J ends lost 2 bases and 4 bases respectively, with 12 bases between them. The CDR3 has 14 residues. Germline V gene data show CDR1 as SGHTA and CDR2 as FQGNSA. CDR3 nucleotides: TGTGCCAGCAGCTTACGGCCCTCCGTATACGAGCAGTACTTC. It is translated as CASSLRPSVYEQYF. Full variable domain (rest looked up from reference TRBV7-2 and TRBJ2-7): GAGVSQSPSNKVTEKGKDVELRCDPISGHTALYWYRQSLGQGLEFLIYFQGNSAPDKSGLPSDRFSAERTGGSVSTLTIQRTQQEDSAVYLCASSLRPSVYEQYFGPGTRLTVT.

J is TRBJ2-5 and V is TRBV11-2, with TRBD2 matching over 9 bases. Germline CDR1 reads SGHAT; CDR2 reads FQNNGV. The CDR3 is 16 amino acids. Trimming removed 4 bases from V and 0 bases from J; junction bases left unmatched: 6. The CDR3 is CASSYRLAVNQETQYF. Here the CDR3 DNA reads TGTGCCAGCAGCTACCGACTAGCGGTTAACCAAGAGACCCAGTACTTC.

This clonotype came up many times. The chain employs TRBV6-5 and TRBJ1-1; D gene ambiguous. CDR3 length: 14 amino acids. The germline CDR1 and CDR2 sequences are MNHEY and SVGAGI. Trimming took off 4 bases at V and 2 bases at J, with 11 bases between the two ends. The CDR3, as DNA: TGTGCCAGCAGTTCCCCACCCGCAAACACTGAAGCTTTCTTT. This codes for CASSSPPANTEAFF.

This clonotype was seen repeatedly, ten times or more. This chain links TRBV4-3 with TRBJ2-2; 7 bases match TRBD1. The CDR3 loop spans 14 amino acids. The trim removed 6 bases at V and 4 bases at J, leaving 5 bases unmatched. Germline V gene data show CDR1 as LGHNA and CDR2 as YSLEER. CDR3 in amino acids: CASRQDRITGELFF. The CDR3 region has the DNA TGCGCCAGCAGACAGGACAGGATCACCGGGGAGCTGTTTTTT.

The V and J genes are TRBV29-1 and TRBJ1-5, with 8 bases identical to TRBD1. CDR1 is SQVTM, CDR2 ANQGSEA, per germline. Trimming at V came to 5 bases and at J to 1 base, leaving 1 base not matched to a gene. The CDR3 loop spans 13 amino acids. The CDR3 region has the DNA TGCAGCGTTCGGACAGGGAGCAATCAGCCCCAGCATTTT. Its protein is CSVRTGSNQPQHF. The full variable domain, rest sourced from reference TRBV29-1 and TRBJ1-5, is SAVISQKPSRDICQRGTSLTIQCQVDSQVTMMFWYRQQPGQSLTLIATANQGSEATYESGFVIDKFPISRPNLTFSTLTVSNMSPEDSSIYLCSVRTGSNQPQHFGDGTRLSIL.

This clonotype was found many times. This chain links TRBV12-3 or TRBV12-4 with TRBJ1-6; no clear D. CDR3 size: 15 residues. V was trimmed by 7 bases and J by 1 base, leaving 11 bases between them. In nucleotides, the CDR3 is TGTGCCAGCACGGCCGGCGCTTCCTATAATTCACCCCTCCACTTT. It yields the protein CASTAGASYNSPLHF.

This clonotype was seen once. The rearrangement joins TRBV6-5 to TRBJ1-2; D is uncertain. The ends were cut back, 4 bases at V and 6 bases at J, with 21 bases in the middle. This CDR3 has 16 amino acids. Germline V lookup: CDR1 MNHEY, CDR2 SVGAGI. The CDR3 DNA reads TGTGCCAGCAGTTTAAACTCGGGTGGAACGGTCCATGGCTACACCTTC. It is translated as CASSLNSGGTVHGYTF.

The chain is built from TRBV19 and TRBJ1-5; D remains ambiguous. Germline V lookup: CDR1 LNHDA, CDR2 SQIVND (reference sequence). The V and J ends lost 7 bases and 4 bases respectively, with 11 bases between them. The CDR3 is 13 residues long. CDR3 protein: CASTMAANQPQHF. CDR3 sequence (DNA): TGTGCCAGTACAATGGCCGCTAATCAGCCCCAGCATTTT.